This T cell receptor beta chain was observed in a study of T cells in Graves' hyperthyroidism and ophthalmopathy. Trimming removed 3 bases at V and 5 bases at J, with 10 bases between. Germline CDR1 reads SGDLS; CDR2 reads YYNGEE. This CDR3 has 13 residues. TCR beta CDR3 regions were amplified from RNA. The HTBI primer set served for first-round RT-PCR of the TCR CDR3. TCRdb independently ran MiXCR on the multiplex PCR reads; one entry per CDR3 protein. The repertoire includes a few hundred thousand distinct CDR3 sequences, under 60% of them detected once, and around 20% sits in the top ten. The rearrangement joins TRBV9 to TRBJ2-3; D call uncertain. The sequence came from an adult woman with Graves' disease, either hyperthyroidism or ophthalmopathy (not recorded which). The sequenced sample consisted of peripheral blood or thyroid tissue (not recorded which). CDR3: CASSAQQRDTQYF. CDR3 DNA sequence: TGTGCCAGCAGCGCCCAACAGCGAGATACGCAGTATTTT.